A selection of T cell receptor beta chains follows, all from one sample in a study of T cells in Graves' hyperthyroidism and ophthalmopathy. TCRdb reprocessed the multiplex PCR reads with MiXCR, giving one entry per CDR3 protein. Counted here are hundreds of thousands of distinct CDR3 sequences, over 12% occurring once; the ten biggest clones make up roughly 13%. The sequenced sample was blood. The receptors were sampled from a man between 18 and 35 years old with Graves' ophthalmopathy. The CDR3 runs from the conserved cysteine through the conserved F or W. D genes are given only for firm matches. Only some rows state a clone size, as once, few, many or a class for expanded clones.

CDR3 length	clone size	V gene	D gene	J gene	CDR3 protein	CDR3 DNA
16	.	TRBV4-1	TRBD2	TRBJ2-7	CASSHTGGLDSYKQYF	TGCGCCAGCAGCCATACCGGCGGACTAGATTCCTACAAGCAGTACTTC
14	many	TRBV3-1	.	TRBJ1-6	CASSRRQEKSPLHF	TGTGCCAGCAGCCGCCGACAAGAGAAGTCACCCCTCCACTTT
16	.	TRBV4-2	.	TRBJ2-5	CASSQGSAGAQETQYF	TGTGCCAGCAGCCAAGGGAGCGCGGGGGCCCAAGAGACCCAGTACTTC
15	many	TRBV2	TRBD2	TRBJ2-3	CASSWTSGATDTQYF	TGTGCCAGCAGTTGGACTAGCGGGGCCACAGATACGCAGTATTTT
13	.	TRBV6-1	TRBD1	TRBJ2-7	CASSIGQDYEQYF	TGTGCCAGCAGTATCGGACAGGACTACGAGCAGTACTTC
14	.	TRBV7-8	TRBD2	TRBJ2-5	CASSSAGGRETQYF	TGTGCCAGCAGCTCTGCGGGGGGCAGAGAGACCCAGTACTTC
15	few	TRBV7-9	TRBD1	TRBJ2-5	CASSLVDRPGETQYF	TGTGCCAGCAGCTTAGTGGACAGGCCCGGAGAGACCCAGTACTTC
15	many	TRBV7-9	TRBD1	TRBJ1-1	CASSLSGTGNTEAFF	TGTGCCAGCAGCCTCAGCGGGACAGGGAACACTGAAGCTTTCTTT
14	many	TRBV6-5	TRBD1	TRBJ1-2	CASSYSGRGQGYTF	TGTGCCAGCAGTTACTCAGGCAGGGGGCAGGGCTACACCTTC
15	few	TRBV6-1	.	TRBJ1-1	CASSELGTMNTEAFF	TGTGCCAGCAGTGAGTTAGGGACAATGAACACTGAAGCTTTCTTT
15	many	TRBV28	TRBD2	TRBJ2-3	CASRGLAGVRDTQYF	TGTGCCAGCAGGGGACTAGCGGGAGTGAGAGATACGCAGTATTTT
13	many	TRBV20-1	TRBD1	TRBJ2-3	CSASQGAPDTQYF	TGCAGTGCTAGCCAGGGGGCACCAGATACGCAGTATTTT
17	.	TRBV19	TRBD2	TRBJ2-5	CASSMRTSGRSEETQYF	TGTGCCAGTAGTATGAGGACTAGCGGGAGGTCGGAAGAGACCCAGTACTTC
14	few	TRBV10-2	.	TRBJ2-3	CASSEWGITDTQYF	TGCGCCAGCAGTGAGTGGGGGATCACAGATACGCAGTATTTT
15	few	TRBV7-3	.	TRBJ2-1	CASSLSGSSYNVQFF	TGTGCCAGCAGCTTAAGTGGTTCTTCCTACAATGTGCAGTTCTTC
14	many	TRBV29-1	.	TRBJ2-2	CSVCWLLGTGELFF	TGCAGCGTTTGTTGGTTGTTAGGCACCGGGGAGCTGTTTTTT
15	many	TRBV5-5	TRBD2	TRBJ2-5	CASSFVTSGAETQYF	TGTGCCAGCAGCTTCGTGACTAGCGGTGCGGAGACCCAGTACTTC
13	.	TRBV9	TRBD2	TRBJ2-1	CASSVVLAGEQFF	TGTGCCAGCAGCGTAGTATTAGCGGGAGAGCAGTTCTTC
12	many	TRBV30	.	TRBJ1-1	CAWAPYNTEAFF	TGTGCCTGGGCGCCGTACAACACTGAAGCTTTCTTT
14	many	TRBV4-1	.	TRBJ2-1	CASSHMGLGNEQFF	TGCGCCAGCAGCCACATGGGACTTGGAAATGAGCAGTTCTTC
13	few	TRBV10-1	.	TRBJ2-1	CASSGYNFDEQFF	TGCGCCAGCAGTGGCTATAATTTCGATGAGCAGTTCTTC
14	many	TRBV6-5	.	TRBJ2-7	CASSYLDSTYEQYF	TGTGCCAGCAGTTACCTGGACTCGACCTACGAGCAGTACTTC
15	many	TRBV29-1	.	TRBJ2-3	CSVSYLGQPGDTQYF	TGCAGCGTTTCTTACTTAGGACAGCCAGGAGATACGCAGTATTTT
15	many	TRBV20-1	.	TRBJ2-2	CSASLGAAHTGELFF	TGCAGTGCTAGTTTGGGAGCGGCGCACACCGGGGAGCTGTTTTTT
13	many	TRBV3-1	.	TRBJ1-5	CASSQSLNQPQHF	TGTGCCAGCAGCCAATCGCTTAATCAGCCCCAGCATTTT
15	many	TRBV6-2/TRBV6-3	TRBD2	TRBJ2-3	CASGERLANTDTQYF	TGTGCCAGCGGGGAGAGACTAGCAAACACAGATACGCAGTATTTT
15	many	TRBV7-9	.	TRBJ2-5	CASSRWTEAVETQYF	TGTGCCAGCAGTCGGTGGACGGAAGCTGTAGAGACCCAGTACTTC
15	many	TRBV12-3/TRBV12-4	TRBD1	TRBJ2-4	CASSLVQGARNIQYF	TGTGCCAGCAGTTTAGTACAGGGGGCGCGGAACATTCAGTACTTC
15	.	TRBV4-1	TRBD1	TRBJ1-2	CASSLGTGDNYGYTF	TGCGCCAGCAGCCTAGGGACAGGAGATAACTATGGCTACACCTTC
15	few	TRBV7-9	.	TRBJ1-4	CASSLNPPTNEKLFF	TGTGCCAGCAGCTTAAATCCCCCAACTAATGAAAAACTGTTTTTT
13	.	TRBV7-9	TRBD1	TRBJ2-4	CASSYRTGSTQYF	TGTGCCAGCAGCTACAGGACAGGGTCCACTCAGTACTTC
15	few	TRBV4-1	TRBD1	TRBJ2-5	CASSHGTGGIVTQYF	TGCGCCAGCAGCCACGGGACAGGGGGGATCGTAACCCAGTACTTC
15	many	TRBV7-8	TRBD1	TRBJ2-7	CASSAPDRVLYEQYF	TGTGCCAGCAGCGCGCCGGACAGGGTTTTATACGAGCAGTACTTC
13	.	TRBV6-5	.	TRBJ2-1	CASSYSFDGEQFF	TGTGCCAGCAGTTACTCCTTCGATGGGGAGCAGTTCTTC
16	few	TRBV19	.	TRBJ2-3	CASSKRAGERGDTQYF	TGTGCCAGTAGTAAACGAGCAGGGGAGAGGGGAGATACGCAGTATTTT
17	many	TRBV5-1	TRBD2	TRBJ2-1	CASSLAGLLAGNNEQFF	TGCGCCAGCAGCTTGGCAGGTTTGCTAGCGGGCAACAATGAGCAGTTCTTC
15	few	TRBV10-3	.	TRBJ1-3	CAISEGSLSGNTIYF	TGTGCCATCAGTGAGGGATCGCTCTCTGGAAACACCATATATTTT
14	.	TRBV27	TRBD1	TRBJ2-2	CASRGTGNTGELFF	TGTGCCAGCAGGGGGACAGGGAACACCGGGGAGCTGTTTTTT
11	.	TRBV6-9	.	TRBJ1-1	CASSYYREAFF	TGTGCCAGCAGTTATTATAGAGAAGCTTTCTTT
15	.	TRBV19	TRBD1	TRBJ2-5	CASSRDRVTQETQYF	TGTGCCAGTAGCCGGGACAGGGTGACTCAAGAGACCCAGTACTTC
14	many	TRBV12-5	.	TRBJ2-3	CASGFGGRTDTQYF	TGTGCTAGTGGTTTCGGGGGGCGCACAGATACGCAGTATTTT
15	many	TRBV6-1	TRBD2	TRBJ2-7	CASSELTSGNYEQYF	TGTGCCAGCAGTGAATTGACTAGCGGTAACTACGAGCAGTACTTC
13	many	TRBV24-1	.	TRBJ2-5	CATSEGNEETQYF	TGTGCCACCAGTGAGGGGAATGAAGAGACCCAGTACTTC